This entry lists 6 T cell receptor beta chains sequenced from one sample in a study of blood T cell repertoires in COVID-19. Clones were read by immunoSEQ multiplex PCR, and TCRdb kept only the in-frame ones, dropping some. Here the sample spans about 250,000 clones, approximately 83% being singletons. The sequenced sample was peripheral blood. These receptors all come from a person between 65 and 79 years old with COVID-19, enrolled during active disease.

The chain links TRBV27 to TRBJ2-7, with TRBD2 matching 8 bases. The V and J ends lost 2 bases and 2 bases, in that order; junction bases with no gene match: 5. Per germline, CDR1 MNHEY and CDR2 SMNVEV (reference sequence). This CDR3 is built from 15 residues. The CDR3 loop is CASSLLAGATYEQYF. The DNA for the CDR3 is TGTGCCAGCAGTTTACTAGCGGGCGCCACCTACGAGCAGTACTTC.

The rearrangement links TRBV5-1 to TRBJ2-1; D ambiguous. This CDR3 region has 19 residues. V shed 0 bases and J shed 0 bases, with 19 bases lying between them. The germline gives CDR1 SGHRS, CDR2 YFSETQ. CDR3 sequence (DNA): TGCGCCAGCAGCTTGGCATTAAATCGACAACTTAGCTCCTACAATGAGCAGTTCTTC. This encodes CASSLALNRQLSSYNEQFF. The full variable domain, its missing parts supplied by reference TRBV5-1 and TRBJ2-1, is KAGVTQTPRYLIKTRGQQVTLSCSPISGHRSVSWYQQTPGQGLQFLFEYFSETQRNKGNFPGRFSGRQFSNSRSEMNVSTLELGDSALYLCASSLALNRQLSSYNEQFFGPGTRLTVL.

The CDR3 bases are TGTGCCAGCAGCTTAAGCTTAGTCGAGCACTTTAGCAATCAGCCCCAGCATTTT. It is translated as CASSLSLVEHFSNQPQHF. The chain is built from TRBV7-8 and TRBJ1-5; D not certain. The CDR3 has 18 residues. Trimming left V 2 bases short and J 0 bases short, with 17 bases between. Germline V gene sequence: CDR1 SGHVS, CDR2 FQNEAQ.

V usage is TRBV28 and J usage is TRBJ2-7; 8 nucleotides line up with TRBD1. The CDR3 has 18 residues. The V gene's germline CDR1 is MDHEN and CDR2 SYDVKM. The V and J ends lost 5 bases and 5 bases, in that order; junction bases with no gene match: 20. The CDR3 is CASSPHRNRDRPFHEQYF. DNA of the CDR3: TGTGCCAGCAGTCCTCATCGAAACCGGGACAGGCCCTTCCACGAGCAGTACTTC.

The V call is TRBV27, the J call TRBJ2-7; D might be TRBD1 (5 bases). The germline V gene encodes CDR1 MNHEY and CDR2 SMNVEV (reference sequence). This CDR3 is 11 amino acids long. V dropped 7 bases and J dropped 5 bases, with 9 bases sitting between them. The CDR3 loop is CASTSGHEQYF. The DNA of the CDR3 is TGTGCCAGCACATCAGGGCACGAGCAGTACTTC.

CDR3 amino acids: CASSLVKAGEAFF. DNA for the CDR3: TGTGCCAGCAGCTTAGTTAAGGCAGGTGAAGCTTTCTTT. The gene calls are TRBV11-2 and TRBJ1-1; no reliable D call. The CDR3 totals 13 residues. Trimming took off 1 base at V and 7 bases at J, with 10 bases between the two ends. The germline gives CDR1 SGHAT, CDR2 FQNNGV.